A single sample gave rise to the 8 T cell receptor beta chains below, sequenced in a study of blood T cell dynamics during melanoma immunotherapy (dated by TCRdb to between 2020 and 2021). The method was the immunoSEQ multiplex PCR assay. In its TCRdb copy, this immuneACCESS table keeps in-frame sequences only and misses some clones. Where compared with another copy, unresolved V genes explain less than half of these, and the others have no known cause. This sample holds some 4,000 clones; about 88% were observed only once. The top ten hold about 4.1% of the sample. The intended sense of this specimen's time point label: week 3, after first cycle of checkpoint inhibitor. The specimen was blood, collected from a patient treated with checkpoint blockade. Every receptor here comes from a human donor with melanoma.

This clone was seen only a few times. The chain links TRBV19 to TRBJ1-5, with 12 bases identical to TRBD1. The V gene's germline CDR1 is LNHDA and CDR2 SQIVND (reference sequence). The CDR3 loop spans 19 amino acids. Losses at the gene ends were 1 base for V and 7 bases for J; bases not matched to a gene: 14. The CDR3 is CASSIAGQGARMTYQPQHF. The CDR3 DNA reads TGTGCCAGTAGTATAGCGGGACAGGGGGCTAGGATGACTTACCAGCCCCAGCATTTT.

This clone was recorded a few times. V and J are TRBV30 and TRBJ1-1, with D tentatively TRBD1 (6 bases). CDR3 length equals 12 residues. Trimming shortened V by 5 bases and J by 7 bases, and 14 bases separated the two germline ends. Germline CDR1 GTSNPN, CDR2 SVGIG (reference sequence). CDR3 nucleotide sequence: TGTGCCTGGTCTCCTGGACAGTTTGAAGCTTTCTTT. It translates to CAWSPGQFEAFF.

The chain couples TRBV27 to TRBJ2-7; 9 bases line up with TRBD1. The CDR3 loop spans 19 amino acids. After removal of 3 bases from V and 0 bases from J, the junction contained 15 bases not matched to a gene. Germline values: CDR1 MNHEY, CDR2 SMNVEV (reference sequence). The chain's CDR3 is CASSFRGRLGTGLSYEQYF. The CDR3 DNA sequence: TGTGCCAGCAGTTTTCGAGGTCGCCTCGGGACAGGGCTCTCCTACGAGCAGTACTTC.

This clone has just one count. The chain employs TRBV30 and TRBJ1-4; TRBD1 is a possible D gene (5 bases). Germline V gives CDR1 GTSNPN, CDR2 SVGIG (reference sequence). CDR3 length: 11 residues. Trimming pared 4 bases from V and 11 bases from J, leaving 11 bases between. The CDR3 here is CAWTYGGKLFF. The CDR3 DNA reads TGTGCCTGGACCTATGGGGGGAAACTGTTTTTT.

The chain uses TRBV30 and TRBJ2-1; no firm D call. The germline V gene has CDR1 GTSNPN and CDR2 SVGIG (reference sequence). CDR3 size: 11 residues. Trimming left V 0 bases short and J 10 bases short, with 7 bases between. In DNA, the CDR3 is TGTGCCTGGAGTGTACTTCGGGAGCAGTTCTTC. Its protein product is CAWSVLREQFF.

The genes are TRBV14 and TRBJ1-6; D is unclear. The ends were cut back, 0 bases at V and 8 bases at J, with 8 bases in the middle. The CDR3 sequence is 14 residues long. Germline CDR1 and CDR2: SGHDN and FVKESK. CDR3 nucleotide sequence: TGTGCCAGCAGCCAAGATCAGCGGTATTCACCCCTCCACTTT. As protein: CASSQDQRYSPLHF.

The chain carries TRBV7-2 and TRBJ2-5; the D is unclear. The V end was cut by 3 bases, the J end by 5 bases, with 1 base between. Germline V gene sequence: CDR1 SGHTA, CDR2 FQGNSA. This CDR3 contains 10 residues. The chain's CDR3 is CASSLETQYF. The DNA for the CDR3 is TGTGCCAGCAGCTTGGAGACCCAGTACTTC.

The genes are TRBV18 and TRBJ2-1; no clear D. The germline V gene has CDR1 KGHSH and CDR2 LQKENI. The CDR3 runs 13 residues. The V end lost 3 bases, the J end lost 4 bases, and 7 bases lay between the germline ends. The CDR3 nucleotides are TGTGCCAGCTCACCGTCAGTTTACAATGAGCAGTTCTTC. It yields the protein CASSPSVYNEQFF.